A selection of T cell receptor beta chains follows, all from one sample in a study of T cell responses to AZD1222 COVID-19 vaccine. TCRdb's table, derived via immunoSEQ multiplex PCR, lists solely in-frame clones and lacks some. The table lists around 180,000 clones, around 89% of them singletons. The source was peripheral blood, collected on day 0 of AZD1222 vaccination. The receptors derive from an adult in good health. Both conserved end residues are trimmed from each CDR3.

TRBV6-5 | ASSRGTEYGYT
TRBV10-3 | AISESGGAAYGYT
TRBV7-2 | ASARGGSKETQY
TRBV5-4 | ASSSPLGGSNSPLH
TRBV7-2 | ASSPGTSGLGKTQY
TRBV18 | ASSSGQSYEQY
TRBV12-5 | ASGAGNYNEQF
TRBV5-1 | ASSLSGGGPLH
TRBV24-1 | ATKREGYQETQY
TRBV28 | ASSILQGTGANVLT
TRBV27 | ASSFGRGSSYEQY
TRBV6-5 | ASKGLSLYEQY
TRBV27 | ASRPGTSGNEQF
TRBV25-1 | ASSDPNSDLNYGYT
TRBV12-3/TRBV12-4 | ASSFLPNYEQY
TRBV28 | ASLQGQGEKLF
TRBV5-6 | ASIARTGSYEQY
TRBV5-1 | ASSLAAGGPVDEQF
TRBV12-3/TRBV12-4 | ASGFLTNEKLF
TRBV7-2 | ASSLSSGTDTQY
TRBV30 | AWSVPAGESLYGYT
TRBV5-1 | ASSFGDTLYEQY
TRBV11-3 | ASSVGRTNTGELF
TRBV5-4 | ASSLENQPQH